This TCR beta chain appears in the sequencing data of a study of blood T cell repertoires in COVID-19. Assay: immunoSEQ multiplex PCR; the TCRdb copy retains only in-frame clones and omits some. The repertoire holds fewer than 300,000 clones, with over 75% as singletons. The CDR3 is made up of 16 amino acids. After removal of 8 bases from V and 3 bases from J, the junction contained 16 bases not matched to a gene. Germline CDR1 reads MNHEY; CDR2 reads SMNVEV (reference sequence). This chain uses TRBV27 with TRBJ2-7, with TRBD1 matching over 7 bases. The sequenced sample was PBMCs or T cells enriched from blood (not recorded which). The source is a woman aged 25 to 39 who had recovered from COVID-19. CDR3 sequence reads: CASRKGAGALNYEQYF. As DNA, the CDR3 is TGTGCCAGCCGCAAGGGGGCAGGGGCCTTAAACTACGAGCAGTACTTC.